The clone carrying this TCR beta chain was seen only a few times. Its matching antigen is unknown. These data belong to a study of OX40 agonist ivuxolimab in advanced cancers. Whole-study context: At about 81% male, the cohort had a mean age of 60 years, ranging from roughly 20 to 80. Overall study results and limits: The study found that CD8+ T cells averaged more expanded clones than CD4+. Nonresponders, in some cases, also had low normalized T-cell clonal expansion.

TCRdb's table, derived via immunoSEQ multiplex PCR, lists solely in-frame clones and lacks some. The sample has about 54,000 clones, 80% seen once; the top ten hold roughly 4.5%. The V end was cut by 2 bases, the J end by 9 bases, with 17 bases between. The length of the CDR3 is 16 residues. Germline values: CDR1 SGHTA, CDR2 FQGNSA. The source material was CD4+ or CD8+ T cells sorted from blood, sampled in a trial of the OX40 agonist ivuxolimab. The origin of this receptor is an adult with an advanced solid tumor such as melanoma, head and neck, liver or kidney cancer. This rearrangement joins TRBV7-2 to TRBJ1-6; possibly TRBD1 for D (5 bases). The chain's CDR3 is CASSLTPGGGGSPLHF. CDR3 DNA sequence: TGTGCCAGCAGCTTAACCCCGGGGGGGGGAGGTTCACCCCTCCACTTT. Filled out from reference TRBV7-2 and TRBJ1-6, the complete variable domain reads GAGVSQSPSNKVTEKGKDVELRCDPISGHTALYWYRQSLGQGLEFLIYFQGNSAPDKSGLPSDRFSAERTGGSVSTLTIQRTQQEDSAVYLCASSLTPGGGGSPLHFGNGTRLTVT.